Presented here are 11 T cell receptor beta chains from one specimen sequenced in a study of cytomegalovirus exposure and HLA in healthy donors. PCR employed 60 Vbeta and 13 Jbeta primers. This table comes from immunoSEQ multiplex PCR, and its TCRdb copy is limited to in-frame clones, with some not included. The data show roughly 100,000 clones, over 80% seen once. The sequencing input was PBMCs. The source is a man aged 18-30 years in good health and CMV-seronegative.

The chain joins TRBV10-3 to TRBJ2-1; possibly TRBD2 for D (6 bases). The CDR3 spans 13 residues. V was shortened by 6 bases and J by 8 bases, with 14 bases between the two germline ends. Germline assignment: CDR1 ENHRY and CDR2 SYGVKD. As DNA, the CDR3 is TGTGCCATCAGCGAACCTAGCGTCTATGAGCAGTTCTTC. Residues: CAISEPSVYEQFF.

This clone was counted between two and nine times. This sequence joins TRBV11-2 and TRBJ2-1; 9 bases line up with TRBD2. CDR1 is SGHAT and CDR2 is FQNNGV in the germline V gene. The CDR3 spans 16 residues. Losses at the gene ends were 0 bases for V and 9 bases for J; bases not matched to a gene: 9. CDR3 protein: CASSLDIIGTSSEQFF. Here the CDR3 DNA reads TGTGCCAGCAGCTTAGATATTATCGGGACTAGCAGTGAGCAGTTCTTC.

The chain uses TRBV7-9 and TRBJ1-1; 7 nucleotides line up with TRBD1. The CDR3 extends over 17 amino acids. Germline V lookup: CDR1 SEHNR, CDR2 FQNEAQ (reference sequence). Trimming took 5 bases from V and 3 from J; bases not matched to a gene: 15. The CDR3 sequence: CASSGGQRVIGDTEAFF. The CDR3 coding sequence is TGTGCCAGCAGCGGGGGACAGAGGGTTATTGGGGACACTGAAGCTTTCTTT.

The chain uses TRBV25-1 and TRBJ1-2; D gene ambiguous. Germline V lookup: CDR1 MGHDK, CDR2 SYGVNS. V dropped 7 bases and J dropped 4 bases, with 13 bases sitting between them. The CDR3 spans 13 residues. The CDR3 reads CASNREGAYGYTF. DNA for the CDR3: TGTGCCAGCAACCGAGAGGGAGCCTATGGCTACACCTTC.

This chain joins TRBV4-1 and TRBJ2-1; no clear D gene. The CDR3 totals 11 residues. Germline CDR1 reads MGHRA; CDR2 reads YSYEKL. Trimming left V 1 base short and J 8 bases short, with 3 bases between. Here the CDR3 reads CASSQADEQFF. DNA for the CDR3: TGCGCCAGCAGCCAAGCTGATGAGCAGTTCTTC.

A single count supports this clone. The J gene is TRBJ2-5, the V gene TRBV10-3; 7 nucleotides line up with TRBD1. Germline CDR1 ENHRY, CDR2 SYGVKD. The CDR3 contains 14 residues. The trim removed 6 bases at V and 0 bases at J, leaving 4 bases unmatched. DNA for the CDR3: TGTGCCATCAGGACGGGACAGAACCAAGAGACCCAGTACTTC. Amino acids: CAIRTGQNQETQYF.

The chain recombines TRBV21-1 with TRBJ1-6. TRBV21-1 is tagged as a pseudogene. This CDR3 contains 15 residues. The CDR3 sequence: CASSKAGGSNSPLHF. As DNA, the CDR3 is TGTGCCAGCAGCAAAGCGGGAGGGAGTAATTCACCCCTCCACTTT.

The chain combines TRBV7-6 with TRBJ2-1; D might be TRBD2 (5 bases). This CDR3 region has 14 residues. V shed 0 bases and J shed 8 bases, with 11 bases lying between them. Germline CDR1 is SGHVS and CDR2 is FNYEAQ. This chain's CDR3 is CASSLASEGYEQFF. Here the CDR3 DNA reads TGTGCCAGCAGCTTAGCCTCAGAGGGCTATGAGCAGTTCTTC.

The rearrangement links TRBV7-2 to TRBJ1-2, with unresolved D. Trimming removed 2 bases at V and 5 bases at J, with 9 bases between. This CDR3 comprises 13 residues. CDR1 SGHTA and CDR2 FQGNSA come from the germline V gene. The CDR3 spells CASSLTDRYGYTF. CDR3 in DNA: TGTGCCAGCAGCTTAACAGACCGATATGGCTACACCTTC.

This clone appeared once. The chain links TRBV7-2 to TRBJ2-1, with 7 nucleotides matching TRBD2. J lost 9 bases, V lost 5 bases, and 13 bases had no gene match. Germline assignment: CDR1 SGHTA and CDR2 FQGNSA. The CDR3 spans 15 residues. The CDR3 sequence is CASSRRGGTGGEQFF. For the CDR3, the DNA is TGTGCCAGCAGCCGAAGAGGAGGAACGGGGGGTGAGCAGTTCTTC.

The DNA for the CDR3 is TGTGCCAGCTTGGGCTATTACACAGATACGCAGTATTTT. Translation: CASLGYYTDTQYF. This chain joins TRBV7-2 and TRBJ2-3; D gene ambiguous. This CDR3 contains 13 residues. V dropped 8 bases and J dropped 2 bases, with 11 bases sitting between them. The germline CDR1 and CDR2 sequences are SGHTA and FQGNSA.